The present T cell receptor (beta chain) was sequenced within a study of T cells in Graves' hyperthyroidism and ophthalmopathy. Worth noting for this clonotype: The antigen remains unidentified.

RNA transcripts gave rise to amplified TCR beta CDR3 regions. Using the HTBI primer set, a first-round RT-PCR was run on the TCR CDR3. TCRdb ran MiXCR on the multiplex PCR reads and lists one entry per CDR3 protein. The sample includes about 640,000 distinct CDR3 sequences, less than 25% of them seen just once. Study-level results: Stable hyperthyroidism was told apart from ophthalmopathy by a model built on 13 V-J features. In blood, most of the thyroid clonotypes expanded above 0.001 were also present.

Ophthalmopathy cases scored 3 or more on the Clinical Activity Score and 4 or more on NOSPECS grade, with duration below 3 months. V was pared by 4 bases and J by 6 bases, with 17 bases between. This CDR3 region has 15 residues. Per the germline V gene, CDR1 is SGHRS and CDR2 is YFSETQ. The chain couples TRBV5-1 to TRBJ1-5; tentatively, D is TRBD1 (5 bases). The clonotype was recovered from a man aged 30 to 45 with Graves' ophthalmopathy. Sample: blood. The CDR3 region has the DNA TGCGCCAGCAGCCAAGGGACGGGCCGCGGTCAGCCCCAGCATTTT. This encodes CASSQGTGRGQPQHF.